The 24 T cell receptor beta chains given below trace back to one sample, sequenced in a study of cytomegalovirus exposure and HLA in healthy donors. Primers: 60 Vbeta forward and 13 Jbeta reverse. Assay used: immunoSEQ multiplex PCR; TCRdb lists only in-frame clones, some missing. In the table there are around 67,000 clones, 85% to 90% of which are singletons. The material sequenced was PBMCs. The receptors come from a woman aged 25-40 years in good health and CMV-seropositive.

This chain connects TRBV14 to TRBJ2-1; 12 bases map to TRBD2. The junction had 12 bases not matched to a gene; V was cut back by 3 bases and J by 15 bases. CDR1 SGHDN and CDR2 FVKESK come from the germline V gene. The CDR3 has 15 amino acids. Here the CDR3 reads CASSHPQTSGRIRFF. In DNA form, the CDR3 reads TGTGCCAGCAGCCATCCTCAAACTAGCGGGAGGATTCGGTTCTTC.

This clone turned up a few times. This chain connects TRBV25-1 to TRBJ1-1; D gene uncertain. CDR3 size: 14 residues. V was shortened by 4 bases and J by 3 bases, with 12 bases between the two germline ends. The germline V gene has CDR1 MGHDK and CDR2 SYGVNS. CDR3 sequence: CASSAHLRDTEAFF. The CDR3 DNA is TGTGCCAGCAGTGCCCACCTTAGAGACACTGAAGCTTTCTTT.

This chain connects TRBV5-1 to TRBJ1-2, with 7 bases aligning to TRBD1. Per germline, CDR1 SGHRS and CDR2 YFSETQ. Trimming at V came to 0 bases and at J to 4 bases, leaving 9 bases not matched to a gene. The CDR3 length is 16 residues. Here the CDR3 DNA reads TGCGCCAGCAGCTTGGGGGTAACAGGGGACGGCTATGGCTACACCTTC. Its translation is CASSLGVTGDGYGYTF.

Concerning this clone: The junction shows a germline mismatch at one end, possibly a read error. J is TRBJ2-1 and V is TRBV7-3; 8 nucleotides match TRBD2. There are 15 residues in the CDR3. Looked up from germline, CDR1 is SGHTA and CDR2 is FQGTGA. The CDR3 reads CAGSISGGSYNEQFF. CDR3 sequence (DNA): TGTGCCGGCAGCATAAGCGGGGGTTCCTACAATGAGCAGTTCTTC.

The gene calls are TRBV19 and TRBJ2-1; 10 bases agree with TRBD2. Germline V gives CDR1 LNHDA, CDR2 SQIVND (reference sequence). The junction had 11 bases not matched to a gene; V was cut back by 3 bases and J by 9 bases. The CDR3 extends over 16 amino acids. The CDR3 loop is CASSIGQREGRGEQFF. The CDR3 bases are TGTGCCAGTAGTATTGGGCAGCGGGAGGGTCGAGGTGAGCAGTTCTTC.

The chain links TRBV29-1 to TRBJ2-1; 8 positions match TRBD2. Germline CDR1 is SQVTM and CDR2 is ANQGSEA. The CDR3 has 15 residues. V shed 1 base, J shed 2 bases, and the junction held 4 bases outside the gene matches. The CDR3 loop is CSVEVSSGPYNEQFF. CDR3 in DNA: TGCAGCGTTGAAGTTTCTAGCGGGCCCTACAATGAGCAGTTCTTC.

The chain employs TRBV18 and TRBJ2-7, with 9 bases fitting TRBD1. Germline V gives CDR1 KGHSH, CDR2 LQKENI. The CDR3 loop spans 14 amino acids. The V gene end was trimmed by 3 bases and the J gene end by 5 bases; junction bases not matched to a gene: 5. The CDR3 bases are TGTGCCAGCTCACCGGGACAGGGCATCGACGAGCAGTACTTC. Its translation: CASSPGQGIDEQYF.

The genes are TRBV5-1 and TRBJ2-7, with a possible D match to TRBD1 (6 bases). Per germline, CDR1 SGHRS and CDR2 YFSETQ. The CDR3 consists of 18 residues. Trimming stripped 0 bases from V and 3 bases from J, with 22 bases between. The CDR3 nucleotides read TGCGCCAGCAGCTTGGTCTCTACAGGGCACCGCGTCGGCTACGAGCAGTACTTC. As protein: CASSLVSTGHRVGYEQYF. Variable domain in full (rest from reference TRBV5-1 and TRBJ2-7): KAGVTQTPRYLIKTRGQQVTLSCSPISGHRSVSWYQQTPGQGLQFLFEYFSETQRNKGNFPGRFSGRQFSNSRSEMNVSTLELGDSALYLCASSLVSTGHRVGYEQYFGPGTRLTVT.

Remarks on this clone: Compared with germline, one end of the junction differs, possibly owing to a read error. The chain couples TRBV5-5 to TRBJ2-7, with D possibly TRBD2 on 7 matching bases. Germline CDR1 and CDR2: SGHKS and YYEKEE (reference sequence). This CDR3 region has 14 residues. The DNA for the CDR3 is TGTGCCAGCAGCTGGGGAGGGGGGGTCTACGGGCAGTACTTC. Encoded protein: CASSWGGGVYGQYF.

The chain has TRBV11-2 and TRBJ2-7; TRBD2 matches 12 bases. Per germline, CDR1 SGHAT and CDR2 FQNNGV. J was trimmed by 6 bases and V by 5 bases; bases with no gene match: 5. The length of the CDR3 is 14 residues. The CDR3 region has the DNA TGTGCCAGCAGCACACGGACTAGCGGGATCGAGCAGTACTTC. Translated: CASSTRTSGIEQYF.

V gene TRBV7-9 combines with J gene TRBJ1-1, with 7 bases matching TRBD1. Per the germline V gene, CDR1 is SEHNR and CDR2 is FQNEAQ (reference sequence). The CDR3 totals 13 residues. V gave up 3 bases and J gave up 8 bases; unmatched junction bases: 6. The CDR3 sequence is CASSLNSDREAFF. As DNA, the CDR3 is TGTGCCAGCAGCTTGAACTCGGACAGGGAAGCTTTCTTT.

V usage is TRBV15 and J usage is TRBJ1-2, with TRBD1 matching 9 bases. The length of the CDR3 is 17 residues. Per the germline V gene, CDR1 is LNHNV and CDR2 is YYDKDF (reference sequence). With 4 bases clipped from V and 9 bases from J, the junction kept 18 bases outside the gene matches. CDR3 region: CATSTRELRTGVKSYTF. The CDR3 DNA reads TGTGCCACCAGCACAAGAGAGCTTAGGACAGGGGTTAAAAGCTACACCTTC.

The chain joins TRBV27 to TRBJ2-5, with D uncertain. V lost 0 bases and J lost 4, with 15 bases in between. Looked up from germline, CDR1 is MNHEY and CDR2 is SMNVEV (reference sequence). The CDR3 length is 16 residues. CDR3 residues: CASSLSSTAVAETQYF. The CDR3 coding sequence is TGTGCCAGCAGTTTATCGAGTACGGCAGTAGCAGAGACCCAGTACTTC.

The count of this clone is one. As DNA, the CDR3 is TGTGCCATCAGCGGACAGGGGGCCTACGAGCAGTACTTC. It is translated as CAISGQGAYEQYF. The chain is built from TRBV10-3 and TRBJ2-7, with 10 bases lining up with TRBD1. The length of the CDR3 is 13 residues. The germline CDR1 and CDR2 sequences are ENHRY and SYGVKD. J was trimmed by 2 bases and V by 6 bases; bases with no gene match: 1.

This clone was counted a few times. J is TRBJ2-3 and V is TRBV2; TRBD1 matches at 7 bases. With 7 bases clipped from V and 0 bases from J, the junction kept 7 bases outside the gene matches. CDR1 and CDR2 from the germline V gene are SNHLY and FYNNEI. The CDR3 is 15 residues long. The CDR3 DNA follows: TGTGCCAGCACCTCGAGGGGGCTCAGCACAGATACGCAGTATTTT. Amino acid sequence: CASTSRGLSTDTQYF.

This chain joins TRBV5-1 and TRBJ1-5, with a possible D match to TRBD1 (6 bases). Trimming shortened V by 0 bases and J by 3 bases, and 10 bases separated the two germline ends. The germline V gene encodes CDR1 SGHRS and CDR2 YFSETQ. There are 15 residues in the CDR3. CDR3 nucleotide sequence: TGCGCCAGCAGCTTGGACGGACAGAACAATCAGCCCCAGCATTTT. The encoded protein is CASSLDGQNNQPQHF.

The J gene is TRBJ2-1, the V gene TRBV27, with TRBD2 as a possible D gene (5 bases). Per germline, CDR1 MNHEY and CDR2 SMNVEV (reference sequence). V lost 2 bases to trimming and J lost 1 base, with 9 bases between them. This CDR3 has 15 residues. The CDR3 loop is CASSLGGQSYNEQFF. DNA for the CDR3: TGTGCCAGCAGTTTAGGCGGGCAGTCCTACAATGAGCAGTTCTTC.

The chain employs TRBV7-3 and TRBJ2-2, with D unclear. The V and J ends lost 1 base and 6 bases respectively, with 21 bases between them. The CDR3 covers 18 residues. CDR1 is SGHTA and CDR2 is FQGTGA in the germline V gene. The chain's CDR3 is CASSLRGRVAEVPGELFF. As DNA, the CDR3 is TGTGCCAGCAGCTTAAGAGGCCGAGTAGCCGAGGTCCCCGGGGAGCTGTTTTTT.

CDR3 sequence: CASSRSGLSGYTF. In DNA, the CDR3 is TGTGCCAGCAGTAGGTCGGGACTGAGTGGCTACACCTTC. The chain couples TRBV6-1 to TRBJ1-2; D possibly corresponds to TRBD1 (5 bases). The CDR3 extends over 13 amino acids. The V end was cut by 5 bases, the J end by 7 bases, with 14 bases between. Per the germline V gene, CDR1 is MNHNS and CDR2 is SASEGT.

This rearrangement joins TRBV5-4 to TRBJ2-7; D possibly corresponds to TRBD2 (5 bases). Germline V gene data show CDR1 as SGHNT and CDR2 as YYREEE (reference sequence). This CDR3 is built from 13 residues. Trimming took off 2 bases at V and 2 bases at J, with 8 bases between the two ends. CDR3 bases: TGTGCCAGCAGCTTCAGCGGAGCCTACGAGCAGTACTTC. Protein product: CASSFSGAYEQYF. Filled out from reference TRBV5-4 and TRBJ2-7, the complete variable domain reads ETGVTQSPTHLIKTRGQQVTLRCSSQSGHNTVSWYQQALGQGPQFIFQYYREEENGRGNFPPRFSGLQFPNYSSELNVNALELDDSALYLCASSFSGAYEQYFGPGTRLTVT.

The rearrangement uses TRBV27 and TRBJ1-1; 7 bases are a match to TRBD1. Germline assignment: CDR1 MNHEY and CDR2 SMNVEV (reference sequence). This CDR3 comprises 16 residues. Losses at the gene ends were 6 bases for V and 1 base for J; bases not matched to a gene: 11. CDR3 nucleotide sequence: TGTGCCAGCAGCCCCCGGACAGGAGGGCGGAACACTGAAGCTTTCTTT. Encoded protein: CASSPRTGGRNTEAFF.

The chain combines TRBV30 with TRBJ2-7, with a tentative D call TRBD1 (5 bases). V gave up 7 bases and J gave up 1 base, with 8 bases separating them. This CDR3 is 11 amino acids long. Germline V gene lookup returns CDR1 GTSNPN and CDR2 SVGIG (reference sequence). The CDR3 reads CALQESYEQYF. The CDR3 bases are TGTGCCTTACAGGAGTCCTACGAGCAGTACTTC. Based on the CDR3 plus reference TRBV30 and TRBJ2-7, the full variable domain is SQTIHQWPATLVQPVGSPLSLECTVEGTSNPNLYWYRQAAGRGLQLLFYSVGIGQISSEVPQNLSASRPQDRQFILSSKKLLLSDSGFYLCALQESYEQYFGPGTRLTVT.

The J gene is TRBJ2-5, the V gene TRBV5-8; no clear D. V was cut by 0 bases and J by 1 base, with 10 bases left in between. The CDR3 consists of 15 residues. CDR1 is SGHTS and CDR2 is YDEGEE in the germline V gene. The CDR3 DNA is TGTGCCAGCAGCTTGGAGGCGCGGTTCCAAGAGACCCAGTACTTC. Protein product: CASSLEARFQETQYF.

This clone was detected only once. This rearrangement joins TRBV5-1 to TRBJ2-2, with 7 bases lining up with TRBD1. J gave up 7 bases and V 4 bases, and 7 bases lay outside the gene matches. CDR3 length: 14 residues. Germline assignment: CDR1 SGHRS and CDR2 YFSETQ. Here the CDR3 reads CASSGTASVGELFF. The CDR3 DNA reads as TGCGCCAGCAGCGGGACAGCTTCGGTCGGGGAGCTGTTTTTT.